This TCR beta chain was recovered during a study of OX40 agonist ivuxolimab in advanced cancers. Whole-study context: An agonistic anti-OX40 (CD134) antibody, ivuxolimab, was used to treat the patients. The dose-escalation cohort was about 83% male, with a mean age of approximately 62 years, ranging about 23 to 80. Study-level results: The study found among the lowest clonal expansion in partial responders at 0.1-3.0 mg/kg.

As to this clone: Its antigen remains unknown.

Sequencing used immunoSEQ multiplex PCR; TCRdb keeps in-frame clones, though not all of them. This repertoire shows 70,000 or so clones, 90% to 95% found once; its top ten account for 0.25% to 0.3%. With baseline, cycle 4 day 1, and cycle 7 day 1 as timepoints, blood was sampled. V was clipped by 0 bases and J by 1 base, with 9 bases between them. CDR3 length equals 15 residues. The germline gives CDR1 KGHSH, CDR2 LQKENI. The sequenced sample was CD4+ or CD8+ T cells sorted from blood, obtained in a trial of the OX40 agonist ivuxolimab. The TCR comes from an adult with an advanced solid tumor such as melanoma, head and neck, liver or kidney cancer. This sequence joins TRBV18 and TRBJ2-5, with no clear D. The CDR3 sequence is CASSPPRFAQETQYF. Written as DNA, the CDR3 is TGTGCCAGCTCACCACCGAGATTCGCCCAAGAGACCCAGTACTTC.